What follows are 20 T cell receptor beta chains derived from one specimen sequenced in a study of CD8+ T cells in alopecia areata (dated by TCRdb to about 2018). The library was obtained by the immunoSEQ multiplex PCR assay. RNA was extracted from all samples and reverse transcribed into cDNA, which served as template for TCR sequencing. The clones in this table, taken by TCRdb from immuneACCESS, are in-frame only. Not every clone is retained; where verified, under half of the shortfall comes from an unresolved V gene, and the cause of the rest is unknown. Within this sample are over 150,000 clones, with approximately 55% of them counted one time only. 11% of the sample goes to the ten largest clones. What the time point label conveys for this sample: 24 weeks on oral tofacitinib. This sample's treatment or condition label indicates: oral pan-JAK inhibitor, 5-10 mg twice daily. The specimen comprised CD8+ T cells sorted from blood, sampled at week 24, from a patient treated with tofacitinib. The receptors originated from a human donor with alopecia areata.

This clone occurred many times. The chain is built from TRBV7-6 and TRBJ1-4; D possibly corresponds to TRBD1 (5 bases). Germline V gives CDR1 SGHVS, CDR2 FNYEAQ. Between the trimmed V and J ends, which lost 7 bases and 6 bases, there was a span of 18 bases. This CDR3 region has 15 residues. For the CDR3, the DNA is TGTGCCAGCACCCTGGCGGGGCCCCGGGATGAAAAACTGTTTTTT. Amino acid sequence: CASTLAGPRDEKLFF.

About this clone: The same CDR3 is also encoded by other DNA sequences in this sample. The V and J genes are TRBV4-3 and TRBJ1-1; D may be TRBD1 (5 bases). The V end was cut by 0 bases, the J end by 6 bases, with 11 bases between. There are 14 residues in the CDR3. Germline CDR1 is LGHNA and CDR2 is YSLEER. The CDR3 here is CASSQDRGGPEAFF. In DNA, the CDR3 is TGCGCCAGCAGCCAAGATCGTGGGGGACCTGAAGCTTTCTTT.

This clone was picked up many times. CDR3 nucleotides: TGTGCCAGCAGCCCGTCCGGAGGGGGGGCTGCCACCGGGGAGCTGTTTTTT. Its translation is CASSPSGGGAATGELFF. The chain links TRBV7-7 to TRBJ2-2, with D tentatively TRBD2 (7 bases). Trimming shortened V by 5 bases and J by 4 bases, and 20 bases separated the two germline ends. The CDR3 contains 17 residues. Looked up from germline, CDR1 is SSHAT and CDR2 is FNYEAQ (reference sequence).

V gene TRBV10-3 combines with J gene TRBJ2-7; TRBD2 matches at 11 bases. This CDR3 comprises 17 residues. CDR1 and CDR2 (germline): ENHRY, SYGVKD. The ends lost 8 bases at V and 2 bases at J; junction bases unmatched: 14. The CDR3 DNA is TGTGCCATCGCCACGAGGTCCACTAGCGGGGGCCCCTACGAGCAGTACTTC. It yields the protein CAIATRSTSGGPYEQYF.

The rearrangement uses TRBV9 and TRBJ1-2; 7 nucleotides agree with TRBD1. V was clipped by 6 bases and J by 4 bases; unmatched bases: 12. CDR3 length equals 15 residues. Germline assignment: CDR1 SGDLS and CDR2 YYNGEE. The CDR3 loop is CASNEGDGTVYGYTF. DNA of the CDR3: TGTGCCAGCAACGAGGGTGATGGGACAGTCTATGGCTACACCTTC.

This rearrangement joins TRBV5-6 to TRBJ2-7; TRBD1 is a possible D gene (5 bases). Germline assignment: CDR1 SGHDT and CDR2 YYEEEE. With 1 base removed from V and 1 base from J, the gap between germline ends came to 24 bases. There are 19 residues in the CDR3. Here the CDR3 DNA reads TGTGCCAGCAGCTTGCCCCACGGAGTATCAGGGAAAGCATCCTACGAGCAGTACTTC. This gives the protein CASSLPHGVSGKASYEQYF.

This clone has more than one count but fewer than ten. V is TRBV19 and J is TRBJ2-2; D might be TRBD1 (6 bases). V lost 5 bases to trimming and J lost 5 bases, with 9 bases between them. There are 13 residues in the CDR3. Germline CDR1 and CDR2: LNHDA and SQIVND (reference sequence). CDR3 loop: CASSSRGTGELFF. CDR3 nucleotide sequence: TGTGCCAGTAGTTCTAGGGGGACCGGGGAGCTGTTTTTT.

This clone has just one count. The rearrangement uses TRBV7-6 and TRBJ1-1; D remains unclear. Trimming pared 2 bases from V and 8 bases from J, leaving 12 bases between. This CDR3 has 13 residues. Germline CDR1 and CDR2: SGHVS and FNYEAQ. The CDR3 reads CASSLFILGEAFF. In DNA form, the CDR3 reads TGTGCCAGCAGCTTATTTATCCTGGGCGAAGCTTTCTTT.

This clone was picked up a small number of times. The chain uses TRBV6-5 and TRBJ1-1, with unresolved D. The CDR3 runs to 13 residues. The germline CDR1 and CDR2 sequences are MNHEY and SVGAGI. V shed 5 bases and J shed 0 bases, with 7 bases lying between them. CDR3 sequence reads: CASSPTLNTEAFF. The CDR3 nucleotides read TGTGCCAGCAGTCCTACATTGAACACTGAAGCTTTCTTT.

V usage is TRBV4-3 and J usage is TRBJ2-1; 7 bases fit TRBD2. The J segment lost 7 bases and the V segment lost 4 bases, leaving 10 bases of the junction unmatched. This CDR3 contains 15 residues. CDR1 LGHNA and CDR2 YSLEER come from the germline V gene. The CDR3 DNA sequence: TGCGCCAGCAGCCGGGGACTACCGGGGATTAATGAGCAGTTCTTC. Amino acids: CASSRGLPGINEQFF.

This clone was counted a single time. The chain joins TRBV11-2 to TRBJ2-7; 8 bases align to TRBD1. This CDR3 has 15 amino acids. After removal of 1 base from V and 3 bases from J, the junction contained 5 bases not matched to a gene. Per the germline V gene, CDR1 is SGHAT and CDR2 is FQNNGV. The CDR3 spells CASSLALDRVYEQYF. The DNA for the CDR3 is TGTGCCAGCAGCTTAGCCCTGGACAGGGTCTACGAGCAGTACTTC.

The chain recombines TRBV27 with TRBJ2-3; 8 bases align to TRBD1. J lost 0 bases, V lost 5 bases, and 1 base had no gene match. This CDR3 has 14 amino acids. Germline CDR1 and CDR2: MNHEY and SMNVEV (reference sequence). Written as DNA, the CDR3 is TGTGCCAGCAGTGACAGGGGCAGCACAGATACGCAGTATTTT. Protein sequence: CASSDRGSTDTQYF.

The V gene is TRBV5-6, the J gene TRBJ2-7; no reliable D call. Germline loops: CDR1 SGHDT, CDR2 YYEEEE. The V end was cut by 0 bases, the J end by 1 base, with 8 bases between. This CDR3 is built from 14 residues. The chain's CDR3 is CASSLGVGSYEQYF. CDR3 nucleotide sequence: TGTGCCAGCAGCTTGGGGGTCGGATCCTACGAGCAGTACTTC.

A word on this clone: In this CDR3 the conserved last residue, phenylalanine or tryptophan, is missing, so a read error is likely. The rearrangement joins TRBV29-1 to TRBJ1-1; D call uncertain. V dropped 2 bases and J dropped 3 bases, with 10 bases sitting between them. CDR3 length equals 13 residues. Germline V CDR1 and CDR2: SQVTM, ANQGSEA. CDR3 amino acids: CSVEHGSDTEAFL. In DNA, the CDR3 is TGCAGCGTTGAACACGGGTCGGACACTGAAGCTTTCCTT.

The V gene is TRBV4-3, the J gene TRBJ2-3; D call uncertain. The germline V gene has CDR1 LGHNA and CDR2 YSLEER. The CDR3 is made up of 15 amino acids. Trimming removed 1 base at V and 0 bases at J, with 8 bases between. The CDR3 here is CASSQVSTSTDTQYF. CDR3 DNA sequence: TGCGCCAGCAGCCAAGTAAGCACTAGCACAGATACGCAGTATTTT.

The chain employs TRBV29-1 and TRBJ2-2, with 8 nucleotides matching TRBD1. CDR3 length: 13 residues. V was pared by 5 bases and J by 3 bases, with 2 bases of the junction left unmatched. Germline V gives CDR1 SQVTM, CDR2 ANQGSEA. In DNA form, the CDR3 reads TGCAGCGTTCCACAGGGGGACACCGGGGAGCTGTTTTTT. It yields the protein CSVPQGDTGELFF.

This clone was detected a few times. The chain recombines TRBV29-1 with TRBJ2-7, with unresolved D. Trimming removed 7 bases at V and 3 bases at J, with 13 bases between. The CDR3 is 12 residues long. From germline, CDR1 is SQVTM and CDR2 ANQGSEA. CDR3 region: CSATDQYYEQYF. CDR3 coding DNA: TGCAGCGCCACTGACCAGTACTACGAGCAGTACTTC.

The chain uses TRBV5-4 and TRBJ2-1, with D perhaps being TRBD1 or TRBD2 (5 bases each). The CDR3 covers 13 residues. Germline CDR1 and CDR2: SGHNT and YYREEE (reference sequence). V dropped 2 bases and J dropped 6 bases, with 9 bases sitting between them. CDR3 in DNA: TGTGCCAGCAGCTTATCTGGGGGCAATGAGCAGTTCTTC. Residues: CASSLSGGNEQFF.

J is TRBJ1-5 and V is TRBV15; 7 bases are shared with TRBD1. Germline loops: CDR1 LNHNV, CDR2 YYDKDF (reference sequence). The CDR3 is 15 residues long. V shed 2 bases, J shed 7 bases, and the junction held 8 bases outside the gene matches. This chain's CDR3 is CATSRIRQGGQPQHF. The CDR3 DNA follows: TGTGCCACCAGCAGAATAAGACAGGGTGGACAGCCCCAGCATTTT.

This clone was counted between two and nine times. The chain combines TRBV29-1 with TRBJ1-2; D ambiguous. The CDR3 is 9 amino acids. Looked up from germline, CDR1 is SQVTM and CDR2 is ANQGSEA. V was cut by 5 bases and J by 6 bases, with 4 bases left in between. CDR3 sequence reads: CSVNDGYTF. The CDR3 nucleotides are TGCAGCGTTAATGATGGCTACACCTTC.